The entry below gives a single T cell receptor beta chain sequence along with its context. Its antigen is not known. The sample comes from a study of T cell responses to AZD1222 COVID-19 vaccine. Study results and caveats: Receipt of two AZD1222 doses was followed by a rise in Spike-specific TCR breadth and depth. Unmutated variant regions are reportedly the target of nearly half of TCRs that are spike-specific. Mostly white British, mostly female donors; authors suggested clonal diversity may be underestimated. Among AZD1222 vaccinees, only five or six were seropositive at baseline.

Assay used: immunoSEQ multiplex PCR; TCRdb lists only in-frame clones, some missing. The table lists 150,000 to 200,000 clones, around 87% of them singletons. This clonotype was sampled from an adult in good health. Specimen: peripheral blood, collected on day 0 of AZD1222 vaccination.

The CDR3 loop is CASRRGTGPRSTEAFF. The CDR3 DNA reads as TGTGCCAGCAGGAGGGGGACAGGACCTAGGAGCACTGAAGCTTTCTTT. The gene calls are TRBV27 and TRBJ1-1; 8 bases are shared with TRBD1. The CDR3 spans 16 residues. After removal of 6 bases from V and 4 bases from J, the junction contained 13 bases not matched to a gene. The germline gives CDR1 MNHEY, CDR2 SMNVEV (reference sequence).